Below, 27 T cell receptor beta chains from the same sample are listed, as sequenced in a study of PD-1 blockade in classical Hodgkin lymphoma. Measured with immunoSEQ multiplex PCR; TCRdb has only the in-frame clones, and not every one. The sample includes approximately 93,000 clones, 78% seen only once; the top ten take around 8.9%. Documented time point: cycle 4 day 1 (C4D1), after more than five weeks of nivolumab. Each patient relapsed following autologous stem cell transplantation, and prior brentuximab vedotin exposure differed. Material: peripheral blood mononuclear cells (PBMCs), obtained before the fourth cycle of nivolumab. These receptors were obtained from a human donor with classical Hodgkin lymphoma.

This clone came up a few times. The chain joins TRBV28 to TRBJ1-2, with TRBD1 matching 9 bases. The J segment lost 3 bases and the V segment lost 6 bases, leaving 8 bases of the junction unmatched. CDR1 MDHEN and CDR2 SYDVKM come from the germline V gene. This CDR3 is 15 amino acids long. CDR3 loop: CASSPRDRADYGYTF. The CDR3 bases are TGTGCCAGCAGCCCAAGGGACAGGGCGGACTATGGCTACACCTTC.

The chain couples TRBV6-5 to TRBJ2-1; 9 positions match TRBD1. The V gene end was trimmed by 8 bases and the J gene end by 10 bases; junction bases not matched to a gene: 6. This CDR3 contains 12 residues. The V gene's germline CDR1 is MNHEY and CDR2 SVGAGI. The CDR3 region has the DNA TGTGCCAGCTGGGACAGGGTACGGGAGCAGTTCTTC. It translates to CASWDRVREQFF.

The rearrangement uses TRBV18 and TRBJ2-5; D is uncertain. Trimming pared 4 bases from V and 5 bases from J, leaving 17 bases between. The germline CDR1 and CDR2 sequences are KGHSH and LQKENI. The CDR3 consists of 15 residues. DNA for the CDR3: TGTGCCAGCTCACACATCTTTGCAGGCCGTGAGACCCAGTACTTC. As protein: CASSHIFAGRETQYF.

This clone has a handful of counts. The V gene is TRBV10-3, the J gene TRBJ2-5; D is tentatively TRBD1 or TRBD2 (5 bases each). The CDR3 sequence is 15 residues long. V was clipped by 0 bases and J by 1 base, with 9 bases between them. Germline V gene data show CDR1 as ENHRY and CDR2 as SYGVKD. DNA for the CDR3: TGTGCCATCAGTGAGTCCTGGGACGCCCAAGAGACCCAGTACTTC. Its translation: CAISESWDAQETQYF.

There are a few counts of this clone. The chain has TRBV19 and TRBJ1-5, with unresolved D. CDR1 and CDR2 from the germline V gene are LNHDA and SQIVND (reference sequence). The CDR3 length is 17 residues. Trimming cost V 6 bases and J 4 bases, with 22 bases left between them. The CDR3 region is CASRQNGFGRFNQPQHF. The CDR3 DNA reads TGTGCCAGTAGGCAAAATGGCTTCGGGCGTTTTAATCAGCCCCAGCATTTT.

The V call is TRBV7-2, the J call TRBJ2-3; tentatively, D is TRBD1 or TRBD2 (5 bases each). The CDR3 runs 15 residues. Germline V gives CDR1 SGHTA, CDR2 FQGNSA. Deletions cut 7 bases from V and 0 bases from J, with 14 bases between. In DNA, the CDR3 is TGTGCCAGCACCGAACTAGGGGTTAGCACAGATACGCAGTATTTT. It encodes CASTELGVSTDTQYF.

The rearrangement joins TRBV7-9 to TRBJ2-2; no firm D call. V shed 5 bases and J shed 4 bases, with 11 bases lying between them. CDR3 length: 14 amino acids. Germline V gene lookup returns CDR1 SEHNR and CDR2 FQNEAQ (reference sequence). The CDR3 reads CASSVTLSTGELFF. CDR3 DNA: TGTGCCAGCAGCGTGACATTATCCACCGGGGAGCTGTTTTTT. The entire variable domain, with the rest obtained from reference TRBV7-9 and TRBJ2-2, is as follows: DTGVSQNPRHKITKRGQNVTFRCDPISEHNRLYWYRQTLGQGPEFLTYFQNEAQLEKSRLLSDRFSAERPKGSFSTLEIQRTEQGDSAMYLCASSVTLSTGELFFGEGSRLTVL.

The chain combines TRBV7-9 with TRBJ2-1; 7 positions agree with TRBD2. Germline V lookup: CDR1 SEHNR, CDR2 FQNEAQ (reference sequence). The V and J ends lost 2 bases and 6 bases, in that order; junction bases with no gene match: 16. This CDR3 region has 18 residues. The CDR3 DNA reads as TGTGCCAGCAGCTTAATACCCACACTAGCGCCCGGGGTCAATGAGCAGTTCTTC. Translated, it gives CASSLIPTLAPGVNEQFF.

V gene TRBV28 combines with J gene TRBJ1-2; 11 nucleotides align to TRBD1. V lost 5 bases to trimming and J lost 6 bases; unmatched junction nucleotides: 8. The CDR3 consists of 15 residues. The V gene's germline CDR1 is MDHEN and CDR2 SYDVKM. The CDR3, as DNA: TGTGCCAGCAGTCAGGGCGGGACAGGGGGGCATGGCTACACCTTC. It specifies CASSQGGTGGHGYTF.

V and J are TRBV27 and TRBJ2-7; perhaps TRBD1 as D (5 bases). The CDR3 is 16 amino acids. V was clipped by 5 bases and J by 3 bases, with 20 bases between them. From germline, CDR1 is MNHEY and CDR2 SMNVEV (reference sequence). The CDR3 reads CASSPRGRADIYEQYF. In nucleotides, the CDR3 is TGTGCCAGCAGTCCAAGGGGCAGGGCCGACATCTACGAGCAGTACTTC.

The chain carries TRBV7-2 and TRBJ1-4, with D possibly TRBD1 on 5 matching bases. Deletions cut 4 bases from V and 9 bases from J, with 18 bases between. The CDR3 runs 15 residues. The germline CDR1 and CDR2 sequences are SGHTA and FQGNSA. CDR3 residues: CASSSDSASTKKLFF. CDR3 sequence (DNA): TGTGCCAGCAGCTCCGACAGTGCCTCCACAAAAAAACTGTTTTTT.

This clone was recorded a few times. The V gene is TRBV7-2, the J gene TRBJ1-5, with D possibly matching TRBD1 (5 bases). There are 15 residues in the CDR3. Trimming left V 5 bases short and J 3 bases short, with 14 bases between. Per germline, CDR1 SGHTA and CDR2 FQGNSA. In DNA, the CDR3 is TGTGCCAGCAGCGCCAGGGCGGGGGTCAATCAGCCCCAGCATTTT. Translation gives CASSARAGVNQPQHF.

This chain joins TRBV9 and TRBJ1-2, with D unclear. The CDR3 is made up of 13 amino acids. With 0 bases removed from V and 4 bases from J, the gap between germline ends came to 7 bases. CDR1 and CDR2 from the germline V gene are SGDLS and YYNGEE. CDR3 DNA: TGTGCCAGCAGCGTAGGCAGTGCCTATGGCTACACCTTC. Residues: CASSVGSAYGYTF.

This sequence joins TRBV7-2 and TRBJ1-1; D remains ambiguous. The V gene lost 5 bases and the J gene lost 11 bases, with 15 bases spanning the gap. This CDR3 region has 12 residues. CDR1 and CDR2 (germline): SGHTA, FQGNSA. The CDR3 region is CASSTSGPRAFF. The CDR3 DNA follows: TGTGCCAGCAGCACGAGCGGTCCGCGGGCTTTCTTT.

The rearrangement uses TRBV7-9 and TRBJ1-3, with a weak D call TRBD1 (5 bases). Germline assignment: CDR1 SEHNR and CDR2 FQNEAQ (reference sequence). This CDR3 is 14 amino acids long. V shed 2 bases and J shed 1 base, with 6 bases lying between them. As DNA, the CDR3 is TGTGCCAGCAGCTTAACAGGATCTGGAAACACCATATATTTT. Protein product: CASSLTGSGNTIYF.

V gene TRBV5-1 combines with J gene TRBJ1-4; D is undetermined. Germline V CDR1 and CDR2: SGHRS, YFSETQ. The germline V and J ends were trimmed by 1 base and 4 bases, with 11 bases remaining between them. The CDR3 spans 15 residues. The CDR3 here is CASSLSMGFNEKLFF. The CDR3 nucleotides read TGCGCCAGCAGCTTGTCTATGGGATTTAATGAAAAACTGTTTTTT.

The chain uses TRBV7-9 and TRBJ2-5; D gene unclear. There are 12 residues in the CDR3. V was clipped by 3 bases and J by 5 bases, with 7 bases between them. CDR1 is SEHNR, CDR2 FQNEAQ, per germline (reference sequence). CDR3 sequence reads: CASSFGRETQYF. The CDR3 DNA sequence: TGTGCCAGCAGCTTTGGAAGGGAGACCCAGTACTTC.

The chain combines TRBV5-8 with TRBJ2-5; 8 positions agree with TRBD2. The CDR3 covers 16 residues. Trimming cost V 3 bases and J 1 base; bases outside gene matches: 8. Germline-derived CDR1 and CDR2 are SGHTS and YDEGEE. The CDR3 is CASSSVGLAGQETQYF. The CDR3 DNA follows: TGTGCCAGCAGCTCTGTGGGTCTAGCGGGCCAAGAGACCCAGTACTTC.

The chain uses TRBV5-6 and TRBJ1-2; possibly TRBD1 for D (5 bases). Deletions cut 5 bases from V and 6 bases from J, with 14 bases between. Per germline, CDR1 SGHDT and CDR2 YYEEEE. The CDR3 has 13 residues. The CDR3 sequence: CASRFYQGDGYTF. The CDR3 DNA reads TGTGCCAGCAGATTCTATCAGGGTGATGGCTACACCTTC.

This clone appeared once. This sequence joins TRBV5-1 and TRBJ2-3, with 8 bases fitting TRBD1. The CDR3 contains 16 residues. V trimming: 2 bases; J trimming: 4 bases; junction bases outside the gene matches: 9. CDR1 and CDR2 from the germline V gene are SGHRS and YFSETQ. CDR3 residues: CASSFDLAGGPDTQYF. DNA of the CDR3: TGCGCCAGCAGCTTTGACTTGGCAGGGGGCCCAGATACGCAGTATTTT.

The rearrangement joins TRBV7-9 to TRBJ2-3; D gene ambiguous. Germline V CDR1 and CDR2: SEHNR, FQNEAQ (reference sequence). The CDR3 totals 15 residues. V shed 1 base and J shed 1 base, with 9 bases lying between them. The CDR3 sequence is CASSLGAGGTDTQYF. CDR3 DNA sequence: TGTGCCAGCAGCTTAGGGGCAGGCGGCACAGATACGCAGTATTTT.

This clone was observed a handful of times. This chain links TRBV28 with TRBJ2-1, with D possibly matching TRBD2 (6 bases). Looked up from germline, CDR1 is MDHEN and CDR2 is SYDVKM. V was cut by 4 bases and J by 3 bases, with 19 bases left in between. The CDR3 runs 17 residues. CDR3 in amino acids: CASSYGAGLRNYNEQFF. CDR3 in DNA: TGTGCCAGCAGTTACGGGGCGGGACTTCGAAACTACAATGAGCAGTTCTTC.

The J gene is TRBJ1-1, the V gene TRBV18, with D tentatively TRBD1 (6 bases). The CDR3 has 16 amino acids. CDR1 and CDR2 from the germline V gene are KGHSH and LQKENI. The V end was cut by 5 bases, the J end by 0 bases, with 16 bases between. This CDR3 reads CASSIMSGALNTEAFF. CDR3 nucleotides: TGTGCCAGCTCAATTATGTCAGGGGCCTTGAACACTGAAGCTTTCTTT.

CDR3 in amino acids: CASSPASGSSYEQYF. Here the CDR3 DNA reads TGTGCCAGTAGTCCCGCTAGCGGGAGCTCCTACGAGCAGTACTTC. This sequence joins TRBV19 and TRBJ2-7, with TRBD2 matching over 10 bases. CDR1 is LNHDA and CDR2 is SQIVND in the germline V gene (reference sequence). The CDR3 is 15 amino acids. V gave up 5 bases and J gave up 0 bases; unmatched junction bases: 4.

This clone was recorded once. V and J are TRBV18 and TRBJ1-5, with TRBD1 identical over 8 bases. In germline, CDR1 is KGHSH, CDR2 LQKENI. This CDR3 comprises 15 residues. V shed 5 bases, J shed 7 bases, and the junction held 10 bases outside the gene matches. The CDR3 loop reads CASSSLDRGGQPQHF. As DNA, the CDR3 is TGTGCCAGCTCATCCCTTGACAGGGGTGGACAGCCCCAGCATTTT.

This clone was picked up one time. The rearrangement joins TRBV28 to TRBJ2-1; weak D call: TRBD2 (6 bases). Germline-derived CDR1 and CDR2 are MDHEN and SYDVKM. Deletions cut 7 bases from V and 4 bases from J, with 14 bases between. The CDR3 runs 14 residues. In DNA form, the CDR3 reads TGTGCCAGCATCCGGGACTCACCATACAATGAGCAGTTCTTC. Protein: CASIRDSPYNEQFF.

The chain is built from TRBV7-8 and TRBJ2-3; 7 bases map to TRBD2. The junction had 13 bases not matched to a gene; V was cut back by 3 bases and J by 1 base. Germline V gene lookup returns CDR1 SGHVS and CDR2 FQNEAQ. The length of the CDR3 is 18 residues. The chain's CDR3 is CASSFLGSSGEGTDTQYF. Written as DNA, the CDR3 is TGTGCCAGCAGCTTCCTCGGTTCCAGCGGGGAGGGCACAGATACGCAGTATTTT.